Presented here are 26 T cell receptor beta chains from one specimen sequenced in a study of CD8 T cells in Susac syndrome. Reverse transcription of roughly 0.5 to 1 ug RNA was carried out with random hexamers. TCRdb redid the calling of the immunoSEQ multiplex PCR reads with MiXCR, one entry per CDR3 protein. In the table there are about 150,000 distinct CDR3 sequences, approximately 95% of which are singletons. The sample was CD4+ T cells from PBMCs. These receptors all come from a human donor with Susac syndrome.

This rearrangement joins TRBV20-1 to TRBJ2-2; D is tentatively TRBD1 or TRBD2 (6 bases each). This CDR3 region has 12 residues. V shed 5 bases and J shed 6 bases, with 10 bases lying between them. From germline, CDR1 is DFQATT and CDR2 SNEGSKA (reference sequence). Written as DNA, the CDR3 is TGCAGTGCTCAGGAGGGGGCCGGGGAGCTGTTTTTT. Translated: CSAQEGAGELFF.

The rearrangement links TRBV9 to TRBJ1-1; D is ambiguous. V was pared by 0 bases and J by 8 bases, with 11 bases between. Germline CDR1 is SGDLS and CDR2 is YYNGEE. The CDR3 runs 13 residues. As DNA, the CDR3 is TGTGCCAGCAGCGTAGTAGTCCCCGGCGAAGCTTTCTTT. Protein product: CASSVVVPGEAFF. Complete variable domain (other parts from reference TRBV9 and TRBJ1-1): DSGVTQTPKHLITATGQRVTLRCSPRSGDLSVYWYQQSLDQGLQFLIQYYNGEERAKGNILERFSAQQFPDLHSELNLSSLELGDSALYFCASSVVVPGEAFFGQGTRLTVV.

The chain links TRBV19 to TRBJ1-1; D unresolved. V dropped 5 bases and J dropped 7 bases, with 5 bases sitting between them. The CDR3 contains 10 residues. Germline V gene sequence: CDR1 LNHDA, CDR2 SQIVND (reference sequence). CDR3 nucleotides: TGTGCCAGTAGTGCCGGTGAAGCTTTCTTT. Translating gives CASSAGEAFF.

This clonotype was observed once. This rearrangement joins TRBV20-1 to TRBJ1-4; tentatively, D is TRBD1 (5 bases). The CDR3 covers 13 residues. V dropped 6 bases and J dropped 6 bases, with 14 bases sitting between them. In germline, CDR1 is DFQATT, CDR2 SNEGSKA (reference sequence). The CDR3 DNA reads as TGCAGTGCCAGGGAGGGGACCCATGAAAAACTGTTTTTT. Protein sequence: CSAREGTHEKLFF.

The V gene is TRBV5-8, the J gene TRBJ2-1; 12 bases are shared with TRBD2. This CDR3 spans 16 amino acids. CDR1 SGHTS and CDR2 YDEGEE come from the germline V gene. The J segment lost 9 bases and the V segment lost 4 bases, leaving 11 bases of the junction unmatched. The CDR3 sequence: CASSGPGLAGRSEQFF. For the CDR3, the DNA is TGTGCCAGCAGCGGACCCGGACTAGCGGGAAGGAGTGAGCAGTTCTTC.

This chain uses TRBV6-5 with TRBJ1-2; D possibly corresponds to TRBD1 (5 bases). Germline assignment: CDR1 MNHEY and CDR2 SVGAGI. Trimming took off 2 bases at V and 8 bases at J, with 12 bases between the two ends. The CDR3 is 13 residues long. The CDR3 reads CASSYTGTTGYTF. CDR3 DNA: TGTGCCAGCAGTTACACGGGGACGACAGGCTACACCTTC.

This chain links TRBV4-3 with TRBJ2-7, with 8 nucleotides matching TRBD1. The V gene's germline CDR1 is LGHNA and CDR2 YSLEER. V shed 1 base, J shed 2 bases, and the junction held 4 bases outside the gene matches. This CDR3 has 15 amino acids. The CDR3 here is CASSQGTGRTYEQYF. In DNA, the CDR3 is TGCGCCAGCAGCCAAGGGACAGGGAGAACCTACGAGCAGTACTTC.

The chain employs TRBV7-3 and TRBJ2-3, with TRBD1 matching over 7 bases. Losses at the gene ends were 5 bases for V and 0 bases for J; bases not matched to a gene: 5. Germline V gene data show CDR1 as SGHTA and CDR2 as FQGTGA. The CDR3 is 15 residues long. CDR3 sequence: CASSRDSSSTDTQYF. The CDR3, as DNA: TGTGCCAGCAGCCGGGACAGTTCTAGCACAGATACGCAGTATTTT.

The rearrangement links TRBV13 to TRBJ1-1, with D unclear. Germline V lookup: CDR1 PRHDT, CDR2 FYEKMQ (reference sequence). V lost 3 bases and J lost 1, with 6 bases in between. The CDR3 is 13 amino acids. The CDR3 DNA reads as TGTGCCAGCAGCTTCGGCGCGAACACTGAAGCTTTCTTT. It is translated as CASSFGANTEAFF.

The rearrangement uses TRBV12-3 or TRBV12-4 and TRBJ1-2; D ambiguous. The CDR3 is made up of 14 amino acids. The germline V and J ends were trimmed by 5 bases and 6 bases, with 16 bases remaining between them. CDR3 sequence: CASSLVGRLDGYTF. The CDR3 coding sequence is TGTGCCAGCAGTCTGGTGGGCCGTCTTGATGGCTACACCTTC.

The chain recombines TRBV7-2 with TRBJ2-1, with unresolved D. Germline assignment: CDR1 SGHTA and CDR2 FQGNSA. The V gene lost 4 bases and the J gene lost 7 bases, with 8 bases spanning the gap. This CDR3 region has 12 residues. CDR3 residues: CASSSRLNEQFF. CDR3 DNA: TGTGCCAGCAGCTCGCGGTTAAATGAGCAGTTCTTC. The full variable domain, with the rest looked up from reference TRBV7-2 and TRBJ2-1, is GAGVSQSPSNKVTEKGKDVELRCDPISGHTALYWYRQSLGQGLEFLIYFQGNSAPDKSGLPSDRFSAERTGGSVSTLTIQRTQQEDSAVYLCASSSRLNEQFFGPGTRLTVL.

V and J are TRBV10-3 and TRBJ2-7; D unresolved. Germline V gene sequence: CDR1 ENHRY, CDR2 SYGVKD. The CDR3 is made up of 14 amino acids. The ends were cut back, 4 bases at V and 2 bases at J, with 12 bases in the middle. The CDR3 coding sequence is TGTGCCATCAGTGTAGGTCAAGGCGCCTACGAGCAGTACTTC. Protein product: CAISVGQGAYEQYF.

The chain combines TRBV29-1 with TRBJ1-1; D is unclear. The CDR3 is 15 residues long. Germline V gene sequence: CDR1 SQVTM, CDR2 ANQGSEA. Trimming left V 0 bases short and J 6 bases short, with 17 bases between. CDR3 nucleotide sequence: TGCAGCGTTGAAGAGATTCACGGCCCTAGGGCTGAAGCTTTCTTT. Protein sequence: CSVEEIHGPRAEAFF. The full variable domain, with the rest looked up from reference TRBV29-1 and TRBJ1-1, is SAVISQKPSRDICQRGTSLTIQCQVDSQVTMMFWYRQQPGQSLTLIATANQGSEATYESGFVIDKFPISRPNLTFSTLTVSNMSPEDSSIYLCSVEEIHGPRAEAFFGQGTRLTVV.

The chain joins TRBV12-3 or TRBV12-4 to TRBJ1-2; 9 bases map to TRBD1. V lost 4 bases and J lost 4; bases outside the gene matches: 7. The CDR3 extends over 15 amino acids. CDR3 sequence: CASSSPGTGRYGYTF. CDR3 bases: TGTGCCAGCAGTTCCCCAGGGACAGGGCGCTATGGCTACACCTTC.

CDR3 coding DNA: TGTGCCAGCAGCCATGGGGGGACCACCTACGAGCAGTACTTC. Its translation is CASSHGGTTYEQYF. The V call is TRBV11-2, the J call TRBJ2-7; possible D gene TRBD2, 6 bases. CDR1 SGHAT and CDR2 FQNNGV come from the germline V gene. This CDR3 contains 14 residues. V shed 5 bases and J shed 2 bases, with 13 bases lying between them.

The CDR3 DNA sequence: TGTGCCAGCTCACCCGACCGGGTTGAAAAACTGTTTTTT. Protein product: CASSPDRVEKLFF. The chain combines TRBV18 with TRBJ1-4; D call uncertain. The germline CDR1 and CDR2 sequences are KGHSH and LQKENI. This CDR3 is built from 13 residues. Trimming removed 3 bases from V and 7 bases from J, with 9 bases in between.

The CDR3 region is CASSLVGGQGRPYGYTF. The DNA of the CDR3 is TGTGCCAGCAGCTTGGTTGGCGGACAGGGGCGGCCTTATGGCTACACCTTC. The gene calls are TRBV5-4 and TRBJ1-2; 9 nucleotides match TRBD1. The CDR3 runs 17 residues. Germline V gene data show CDR1 as SGHNT and CDR2 as YYREEE (reference sequence). Trimming removed 0 bases from V and 5 bases from J; junction bases left unmatched: 11. The full variable domain, completed using reference TRBV5-4 and TRBJ1-2, is ETGVTQSPTHLIKTRGQQVTLRCSSQSGHNTVSWYQQALGQGPQFIFQYYREEENGRGNFPPRFSGLQFPNYSSELNVNALELDDSALYLCASSLVGGQGRPYGYTFGSGTRLTVV.

The DNA of the CDR3 is TGTGCCAGCTCACCGATCGGTAATGAGCAGTTCTTC. It translates to CASSPIGNEQFF. The genes are TRBV18 and TRBJ2-1; D is ambiguous. CDR1 is KGHSH and CDR2 is LQKENI in the germline V gene. This CDR3 comprises 12 residues. V was clipped by 3 bases and J by 7 bases, with 7 bases between them.

This clonotype was seen only once. The chain is built from TRBV24-1 and TRBJ2-2; perhaps D is TRBD1 or TRBD2 (6 bases each). The CDR3 spans 14 residues. CDR1 and CDR2 (germline): KGHDR, SFDVKD. The V end lost 9 bases, the J end lost 2 bases, and 12 bases lay between the germline ends. The chain's CDR3 is CATATGANTGELFF. CDR3 bases: TGTGCCACCGCGACGGGGGCCAACACCGGGGAGCTGTTTTTT.

The chain employs TRBV27 and TRBJ2-7, with D maybe TRBD1 (5 bases). Trimming pared 6 bases from V and 6 bases from J, leaving 18 bases between. The germline CDR1 and CDR2 sequences are MNHEY and SMNVEV (reference sequence). The CDR3 totals 14 residues. Here the CDR3 reads CASRSGAPRFEQYF. The DNA of the CDR3 is TGTGCCAGCAGGAGTGGGGCGCCTCGGTTCGAGCAGTACTTC.

The chain carries TRBV12-3 or TRBV12-4 and TRBJ2-7; TRBD2 might be the D (5 bases). V lost 7 bases to trimming and J lost 2 bases, with 12 bases between them. This CDR3 has 13 amino acids. The CDR3 DNA is TGTGCCAGCAAAGAAGCCGGGACCTACGAGCAGTACTTC. Its translation: CASKEAGTYEQYF.

The rearrangement joins TRBV29-1 to TRBJ1-2; D gene uncertain. Trimming took off 7 bases at V and 6 bases at J, with 12 bases between the two ends. Germline CDR1 and CDR2: SQVTM and ANQGSEA. This CDR3 has 11 residues. The CDR3 loop reads CSALSSNGYTF. The CDR3 coding sequence is TGCAGCGCCCTGTCTTCTAATGGCTACACCTTC. Together with reference TRBV29-1 and TRBJ1-2, the CDR3 gives the full variable domain: SAVISQKPSRDICQRGTSLTIQCQVDSQVTMMFWYRQQPGQSLTLIATANQGSEATYESGFVIDKFPISRPNLTFSTLTVSNMSPEDSSIYLCSALSSNGYTFGSGTRLTVV.

The V call is TRBV7-2, the J call TRBJ1-6; D call uncertain. This CDR3 has 14 residues. Germline-derived CDR1 and CDR2 are SGHTA and FQGNSA. V lost 0 bases and J 7 bases, leaving 7 bases between the germline ends. The CDR3 nucleotides read TGTGCCAGCAGCTTAGCGGCCGCGAATTCACCCCTCCACTTT. Protein: CASSLAAANSPLHF.

This rearrangement joins TRBV7-3 to TRBJ2-2, with TRBD1 as a possible D gene (5 bases). V was trimmed by 6 bases and J by 1 base, leaving 15 bases between them. Germline V gene lookup returns CDR1 SGHTA and CDR2 FQGTGA. The CDR3 length is 16 residues. CDR3 coding DNA: TGTGCCAGCAGTCGTCAGGGATCGTGGAACACCGGGGAGCTGTTTTTT. This translates into CASSRQGSWNTGELFF.

The V call is TRBV5-1, the J call TRBJ2-5, with 10 bases matching TRBD1. Per germline, CDR1 SGHRS and CDR2 YFSETQ. Trimming removed 7 bases from V and 1 base from J; junction bases left unmatched: 10. This CDR3 spans 16 amino acids. This CDR3 reads CASGKGQGYPQETQYF. DNA for the CDR3: TGCGCCAGCGGCAAGGGACAGGGGTATCCCCAAGAGACCCAGTACTTC.

This clonotype was seen once. J is TRBJ2-5 and V is TRBV20-1, with 10 bases fitting TRBD2. Germline V lookup: CDR1 DFQATT, CDR2 SNEGSKA (reference sequence). The CDR3 loop spans 18 amino acids. With 1 base clipped from V and 0 bases from J, the junction kept 11 bases outside the gene matches. CDR3 DNA sequence: TGCAGTGCTAGAGGGTTCTCTAGCGGGGGCGCCAACCAAGAGACCCAGTACTTC. Translating gives CSARGFSSGGANQETQYF.